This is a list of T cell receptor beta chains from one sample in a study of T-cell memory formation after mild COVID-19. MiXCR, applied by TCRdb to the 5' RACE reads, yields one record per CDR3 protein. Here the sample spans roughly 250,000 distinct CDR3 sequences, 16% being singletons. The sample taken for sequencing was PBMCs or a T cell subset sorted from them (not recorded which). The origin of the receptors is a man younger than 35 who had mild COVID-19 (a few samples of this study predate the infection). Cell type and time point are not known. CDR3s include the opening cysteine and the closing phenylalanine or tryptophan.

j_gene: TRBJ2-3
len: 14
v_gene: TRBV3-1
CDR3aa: CASSQREGLDTQYF

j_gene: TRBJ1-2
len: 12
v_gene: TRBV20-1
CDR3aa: CSSPKGAYGYTF

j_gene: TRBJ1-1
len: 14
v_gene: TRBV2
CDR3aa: CASNVQGAYTEAFF

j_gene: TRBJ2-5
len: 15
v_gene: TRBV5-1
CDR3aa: CASSLLLAGEGTQYF

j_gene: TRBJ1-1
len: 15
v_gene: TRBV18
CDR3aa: CASSPPPQGNTEAFF

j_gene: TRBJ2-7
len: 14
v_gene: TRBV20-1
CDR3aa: CSASGQGVGYEQYF

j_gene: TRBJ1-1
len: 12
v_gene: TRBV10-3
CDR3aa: CAISDRGTEAFF

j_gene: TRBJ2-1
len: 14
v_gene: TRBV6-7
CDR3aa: CAKIDRGRENEQFF

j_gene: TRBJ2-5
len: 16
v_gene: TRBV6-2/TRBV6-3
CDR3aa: CASRRSGTSGQETQYF

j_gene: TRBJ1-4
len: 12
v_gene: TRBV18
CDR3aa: CASSEGYEKLFF

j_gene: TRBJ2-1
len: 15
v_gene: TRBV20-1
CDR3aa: CSARWARHSYNEQFF

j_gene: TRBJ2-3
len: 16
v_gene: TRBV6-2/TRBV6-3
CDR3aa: CASSRNYAGPRDTQYF

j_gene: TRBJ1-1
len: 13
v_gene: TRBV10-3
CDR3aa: CAISTTGNTEAFF

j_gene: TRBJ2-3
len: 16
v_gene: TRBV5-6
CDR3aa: CASSRNGGTFTDTQYF

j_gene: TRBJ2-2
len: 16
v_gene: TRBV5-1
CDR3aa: CASSPAPTSATGELFF

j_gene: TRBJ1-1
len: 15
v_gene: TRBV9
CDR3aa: CASSEDSGEDTEAFF

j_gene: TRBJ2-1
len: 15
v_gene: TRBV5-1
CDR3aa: CASSEGTHSYNEQFF

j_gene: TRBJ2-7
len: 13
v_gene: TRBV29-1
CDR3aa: CSVVRPSGGEQYF

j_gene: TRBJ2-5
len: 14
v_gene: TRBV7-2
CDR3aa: CASSSGQLPETQYF

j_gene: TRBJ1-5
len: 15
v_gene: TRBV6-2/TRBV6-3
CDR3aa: CASSYGWSSNQPQHF

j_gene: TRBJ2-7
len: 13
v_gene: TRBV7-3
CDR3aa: CASSLIPAYEQYF

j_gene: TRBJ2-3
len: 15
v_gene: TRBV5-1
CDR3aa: CASRNAVSETDTQYF

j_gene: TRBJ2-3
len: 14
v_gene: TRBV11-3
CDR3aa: CASAAGGGRDTQYF

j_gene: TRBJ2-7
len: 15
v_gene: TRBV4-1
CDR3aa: CASSLPGDVTHEQYF

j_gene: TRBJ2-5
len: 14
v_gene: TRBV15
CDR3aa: CATSSTGGWETQYF

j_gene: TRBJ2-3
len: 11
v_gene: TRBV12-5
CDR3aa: CASGLGDTQYF

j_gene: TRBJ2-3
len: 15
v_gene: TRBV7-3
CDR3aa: CASSHGTSGTDTQYF

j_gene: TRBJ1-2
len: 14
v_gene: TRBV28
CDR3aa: CASTAGVSNYGYTF

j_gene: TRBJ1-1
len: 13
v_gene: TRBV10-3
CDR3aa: CAISDPGTGQGFF

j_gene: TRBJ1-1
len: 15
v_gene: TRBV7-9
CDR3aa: CASRRGQGGDTEAFF

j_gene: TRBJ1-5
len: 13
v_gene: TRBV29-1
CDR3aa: CSVVIVRGQPQHF

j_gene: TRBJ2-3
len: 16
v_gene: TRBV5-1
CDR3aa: CASSFWSAGSTDTQYF

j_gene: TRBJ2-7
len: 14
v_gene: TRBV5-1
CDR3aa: CASSLAPLNYEQYF

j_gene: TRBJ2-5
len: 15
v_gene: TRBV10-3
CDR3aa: CAISRDRGEEETQYF

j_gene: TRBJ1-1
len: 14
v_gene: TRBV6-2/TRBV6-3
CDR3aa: CASSYESGGTEAFF

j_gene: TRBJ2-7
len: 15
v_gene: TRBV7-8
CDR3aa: CASSFPGTGRNEQYF

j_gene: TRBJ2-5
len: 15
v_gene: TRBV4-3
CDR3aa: CASSQMSGAGETQYF

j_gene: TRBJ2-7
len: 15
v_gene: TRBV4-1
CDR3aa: CASSQGHASSYEQYF

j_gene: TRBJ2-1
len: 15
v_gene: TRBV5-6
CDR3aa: CASSLSPGGHNEQFF

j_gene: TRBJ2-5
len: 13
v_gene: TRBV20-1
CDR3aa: CSAHLQGQETQYF

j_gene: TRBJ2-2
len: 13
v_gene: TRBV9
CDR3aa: CASSIRGTGELFF

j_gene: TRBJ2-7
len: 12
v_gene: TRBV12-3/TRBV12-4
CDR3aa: CASSLTGYEQYF

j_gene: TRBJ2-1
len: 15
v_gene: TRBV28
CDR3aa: CASRTAGGGSNEQFF

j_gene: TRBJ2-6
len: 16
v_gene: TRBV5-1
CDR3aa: CASSPDSNSGANVLTF

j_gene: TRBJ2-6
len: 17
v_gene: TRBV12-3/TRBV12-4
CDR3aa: CASSSGLVSSGANVLTF

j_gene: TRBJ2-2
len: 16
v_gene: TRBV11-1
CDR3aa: CASSPPSGSDTGELFF

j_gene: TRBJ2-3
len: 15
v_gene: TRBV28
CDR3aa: CASSPGGEATDTQYF

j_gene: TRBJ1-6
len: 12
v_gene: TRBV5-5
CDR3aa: CASRQTGSPLHF

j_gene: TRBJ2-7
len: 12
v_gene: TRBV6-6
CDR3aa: CATRGGLYEQYF

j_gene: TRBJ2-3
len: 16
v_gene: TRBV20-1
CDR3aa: CSATPRGSGEPDTQYF

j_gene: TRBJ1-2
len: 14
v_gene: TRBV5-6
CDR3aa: CASSSADSTYGYTF

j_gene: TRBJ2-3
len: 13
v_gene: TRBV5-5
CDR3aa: CASSFQGADTQYF

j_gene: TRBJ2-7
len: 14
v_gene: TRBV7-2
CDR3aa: CASSIDSSSYEQYF

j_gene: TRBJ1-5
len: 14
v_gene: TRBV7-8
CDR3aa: CASSLRRVDQPQHF

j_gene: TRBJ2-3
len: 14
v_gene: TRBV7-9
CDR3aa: CASSYEGASDTQYF

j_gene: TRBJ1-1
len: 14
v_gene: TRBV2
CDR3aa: CASLLGRQGTEAFF

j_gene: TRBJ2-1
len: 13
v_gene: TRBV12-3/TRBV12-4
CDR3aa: CASSFVRGNEQFF

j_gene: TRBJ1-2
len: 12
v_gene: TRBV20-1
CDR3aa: CSAIVGVGGYTF

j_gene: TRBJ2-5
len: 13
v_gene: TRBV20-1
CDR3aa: CSAFIRGGETQYF

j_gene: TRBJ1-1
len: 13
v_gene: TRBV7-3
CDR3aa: CASRDRTNTEAFF